The present entry profiles one T cell receptor (beta chain) with its context. Its target is unknown. Some clones are missing from TCRdb's copy, which holds only in-frame ones; the method was immunoSEQ multiplex PCR. Seen here are tens of thousands of clones, about 91% observed once, and the top ten hold 0.31%. The sample originates from a study of OX40 agonist ivuxolimab in advanced cancers. Overall study context: Patients took ivuxolimab, an agonistic anti-OX40 (CD134) antibody. Aged 23 to 79 with a mean of approximately 57 years, they were roughly 83% male. Findings and caveats of the study: CD8+ T cells (on average) carried more expanded clones than CD4+ T cells. The investigators did not determine what antigen specificity the expanded peripheral T cells had.

The clonotype originates from an adult with an advanced solid tumor such as melanoma, head and neck, liver or kidney cancer. The material sequenced was CD4+ or CD8+ T cells sorted from blood, taken in a trial of the OX40 agonist ivuxolimab.

The CDR3 nucleotides read TGTGCCAGCAGCTTGGGGGGGCTTGGACAGCCCCAGCATTTT. Translating it yields CASSLGGLGQPQHF. This chain links TRBV7-6 with TRBJ1-5; the D gene is possibly TRBD1 (6 bases). The CDR3 runs 14 residues. The germline V gene encodes CDR1 SGHVS and CDR2 FNYEAQ. Trimming left V 3 bases short and J 7 bases short, with 13 bases between. The variable domain in full, with the rest retrieved from reference TRBV7-6 and TRBJ1-5, is GAGVSQSPRYKVTKRGQDVALRCDPISGHVSLYWYRQALGQGPEFLTYFNYEAQQDKSGLPNDRFSAERPEGSISTLTIQRTEQRDSAMYRCASSLGGLGQPQHFGDGTRLSIL.